Given below is one T cell receptor beta chain in context. Its antigen remains unidentified. At one boundary the junction diverges from the germline segment, which might be a read error. The data are from a study of cytomegalovirus exposure and HLA in healthy donors. This PCR relied on a set of 60 Vbeta primers and 13 Jbeta primers. In the study's own analysis: A follow-up analysis tallied about 80 million unique TCR beta chains, about 10 million shared. TCRdb's table, derived via immunoSEQ multiplex PCR, lists solely in-frame clones and lacks some. From that table come the V and J calls and clone size; the DNA was used to work out D and trimming. The top ten clones hold 7.8% of a sample with 100,000 to 140,000 clones, around three quarters of them seen once. Study-level findings and limits: Judged likely to be a sequencing artifact was a cluster of highly shared sequence variants. As was reported, the HLA-A and HLA-B alleles of most subjects were accurately predicted from TCR beta sequences.

Looked up from germline, CDR1 is MDHEN and CDR2 is SYDVKM. The CDR3 sequence is 11 residues long. The specimen was PBMCs. The rearrangement joins TRBV28 to TRBJ2-1, with D possibly being TRBD1 (5 bases). This clonotype was obtained from a man aged 30-40 years in good health and CMV-seronegative. CDR3 residues: CASSSAGRTLF. Here the CDR3 DNA reads TGTGCCAGCAGTTCCGCAGGGCGAACGCTCTTC.